These 32 T cell receptor beta chains came from one sample sequenced in a study of response to subunit inactivated influenza vaccine. TCRdb ran MiXCR on the RT-PCR reads and lists one entry per CDR3 protein. This sample carries more than 550,000 distinct CDR3 sequences, about 10% of them seen once, and the ten largest clones take 9.5% to 12%. In addition, the sample was reused for a study of T cells expressing NK-cell markers. That study adds: Making the TCR beta cDNA relied on 5'RACE template switching with UMIs.

Sequencing used PBMCs from blood, obtained on the day of vaccination. The source is a middle-aged man who received an inactivated influenza vaccine.

J is TRBJ2-2 and V is TRBV5-4; D remains ambiguous. Germline assignment: CDR1 SGHNT and CDR2 YYREEE (reference sequence). V gave up 3 bases and J gave up 4 bases, with 16 bases separating them. CDR3 length: 16 amino acids. In nucleotides, the CDR3 is TGTGCCAGCAGCTCCGTGGCGGCATGGGGCACCGGGGAGCTGTTTTTT. This translates into CASSSVAAWGTGELFF.

This clonotype was found a few times. This chain links TRBV28 with TRBJ2-5, with 9 bases that match TRBD2. The CDR3 is made up of 16 amino acids. Germline loops: CDR1 MDHEN, CDR2 SYDVKM. V trimming: 5 bases; J trimming: 4 bases; junction bases outside the gene matches: 11. The DNA for the CDR3 is TGTGCCAGCAGTACCGATCTAGCGGGACCAGGAGAGACCCAGTACTTC. It codes for CASSTDLAGPGETQYF. The full variable domain, rest sourced from reference TRBV28 and TRBJ2-5, is DVKVTQSSRYLVKRTGEKVFLECVQDMDHENMFWYRQDPGLGLRLIYFSYDVKMKEKGDIPEGYSVSREKKERFSLILESASTNQTSMYLCASSTDLAGPGETQYFGPGTRLLVL.

The chain carries TRBV28 and TRBJ2-7, with D possibly being TRBD2 (5 bases). The CDR3 has 13 amino acids. Germline CDR1 is MDHEN and CDR2 is SYDVKM. V was trimmed by 5 bases and J by 4 bases, leaving 12 bases between them. DNA for the CDR3: TGTGCCAGCAGTCCCCGGACTCGTTACGAGCAGTACTTC. It encodes CASSPRTRYEQYF.

V usage is TRBV5-4 and J usage is TRBJ1-6, with D perhaps TRBD1 (6 bases). Trimming took off 4 bases at V and 10 bases at J, with 9 bases between the two ends. From germline, CDR1 is SGHNT and CDR2 YYREEE (reference sequence). The CDR3 runs 12 residues. For the CDR3, the DNA is TGTGCCAGCAGCCAGGGGCAATCACCCCTCCACTTT. This encodes CASSQGQSPLHF.

The chain links TRBV13 to TRBJ2-7; D unclear. Germline loops: CDR1 PRHDT, CDR2 FYEKMQ (reference sequence). V shed 1 base and J shed 7 bases, with 11 bases lying between them. This CDR3 is 13 amino acids long. CDR3 residues: CASSLEGVGEQYF. The CDR3 bases are TGTGCCAGCAGCTTAGAGGGCGTCGGAGAGCAGTACTTC.

This clonotype was seen many times. V and J are TRBV20-1 and TRBJ2-3; D is perhaps TRBD2 (5 bases). This CDR3 is built from 15 residues. CDR1 DFQATT and CDR2 SNEGSKA come from the germline V gene (reference sequence). Trimming left V 0 bases short and J 7 bases short, with 17 bases between. CDR3 region: CSARDLRAEGNTQYF. CDR3 DNA sequence: TGCAGTGCTAGAGATTTGCGGGCCGAGGGTAATACGCAGTATTTT.

This clonotype was detected ten times or more. V usage is TRBV18 and J usage is TRBJ2-7; 7 nucleotides line up with TRBD1. This CDR3 region has 14 residues. V lost 5 bases and J lost 0; bases outside the gene matches: 4. The V gene's germline CDR1 is KGHSH and CDR2 LQKENI. The CDR3 reads CASSLQGNSYEQYF. CDR3 DNA: TGTGCCAGCTCATTACAGGGGAACTCCTACGAGCAGTACTTC.

This clonotype was seen a few times. CDR3 sequence (DNA): TGCAGCGCTGGCCCCCGACTAGCGAACTACAATGAGCAGTTCTTC. Its translation: CSAGPRLANYNEQFF. This chain links TRBV29-1 with TRBJ2-1; 8 bases map to TRBD2. The CDR3 is 15 amino acids. CDR1 is SQVTM and CDR2 is ANQGSEA in the germline V gene. The ends lost 7 bases at V and 3 bases at J; junction bases unmatched: 11.

The V and J genes are TRBV20-1 and TRBJ2-7, with D unresolved. CDR3 length equals 14 residues. The V gene lost 0 bases and the J gene lost 9 bases, with 18 bases spanning the gap. Germline values: CDR1 DFQATT, CDR2 SNEGSKA (reference sequence). The DNA for the CDR3 is TGCAGTGCTAGAGATTTGGGTGATCGGGTATTGCAGTACTTC. Translation gives CSARDLGDRVLQYF.

This sequence joins TRBV7-2 and TRBJ1-3; D is undetermined. Trimming removed 2 bases at V and 0 bases at J, with 11 bases between. The V gene's germline CDR1 is SGHTA and CDR2 FQGNSA. CDR3 length: 16 residues. CDR3 in DNA: TGTGCCAGCAGCTTAACAAGACTGAACTCTGGAAACACCATATATTTT. Amino acids: CASSLTRLNSGNTIYF.

V and J are TRBV12-3 or TRBV12-4 and TRBJ1-5; 8 positions match TRBD1. There are 17 residues in the CDR3. The junction had 11 bases not matched to a gene; V was cut back by 0 bases and J by 7 bases. In nucleotides, the CDR3 is TGTGCCAGCAGTTTAGCGTACCGACAGGGGATCAACCAGCCCCAGCATTTT. It yields the protein CASSLAYRQGINQPQHF.

The chain employs TRBV7-2 and TRBJ2-5; D is perhaps TRBD1 (5 bases). V was clipped by 1 base and J by 5 bases, with 14 bases between them. The CDR3 is 15 amino acids. The germline CDR1 and CDR2 sequences are SGHTA and FQGNSA. DNA for the CDR3: TGTGCCAGCAGCTTAGTCCAGGGCCCCAGGGAGACCCAGTACTTC. The encoded protein is CASSLVQGPRETQYF. The variable domain in full, with the rest retrieved from reference TRBV7-2 and TRBJ2-5, is GAGVSQSPSNKVTEKGKDVELRCDPISGHTALYWYRQSLGQGLEFLIYFQGNSAPDKSGLPSDRFSAERTGGSVSTLTIQRTQQEDSAVYLCASSLVQGPRETQYFGPGTRLLVL.

This clonotype was recorded a few times. CDR3 amino acids: CASSQARGIYGYTF. Written as DNA, the CDR3 is TGTGCCAGCAGCCAAGCTCGGGGGATCTATGGCTACACCTTC. The chain couples TRBV3-1 to TRBJ1-2; possibly TRBD1 for D (5 bases). This CDR3 has 14 residues. Germline lookup yields CDR1 LGHDT and CDR2 YNNKEL (reference sequence). Between the trimmed V and J ends, which lost 1 base and 4 bases, there was a span of 10 bases.

There are many counts of this clonotype. The J gene is TRBJ1-4, the V gene TRBV20-1; possibly TRBD1 for D (5 bases). Germline loops: CDR1 DFQATT, CDR2 SNEGSKA (reference sequence). V lost 0 bases and J 7 bases, leaving 18 bases between the germline ends. The CDR3 runs 16 residues. In DNA, the CDR3 is TGCAGTGCTAGAGAATTGTTGGGGCTGAAGGGTGAAAAACTGTTTTTT. Its translation: CSARELLGLKGEKLFF.

There are a few counts of this clonotype. The V gene is TRBV7-3, the J gene TRBJ2-3; D call uncertain. Trimming shortened V by 0 bases and J by 4 bases, and 5 bases separated the two germline ends. The CDR3 loop spans 13 amino acids. Germline V gene lookup returns CDR1 SGHTA and CDR2 FQGTGA. Written as DNA, the CDR3 is TGTGCCAGCAGCTTAACTATGGCAGATACGCAGTATTTT. This sequence encodes CASSLTMADTQYF.

The chain links TRBV2 to TRBJ2-2; tentatively, D is TRBD1 (6 bases). The CDR3 length is 14 residues. Germline values: CDR1 SNHLY, CDR2 FYNNEI. V was pared by 10 bases and J by 6 bases, with 18 bases between. The CDR3 sequence: CAKGGPSAAGELFF. DNA of the CDR3: TGTGCCAAAGGGGGACCCTCCGCTGCCGGGGAGCTGTTTTTT.

This clonotype has more than one count but fewer than ten. This chain connects TRBV5-1 to TRBJ1-2; TRBD1 might be the D (6 bases). The germline V gene encodes CDR1 SGHRS and CDR2 YFSETQ. Trimming cost V 0 bases and J 3 bases, with 12 bases left between them. The CDR3 sequence is 15 residues long. DNA for the CDR3: TGCGCCAGCAGCTTGGACAGGGTTAAAGACTATGGCTACACCTTC. Protein product: CASSLDRVKDYGYTF.

The chain has TRBV19 and TRBJ2-5; D tentatively reads TRBD1 or TRBD2 (5 bases each). The V gene's germline CDR1 is LNHDA and CDR2 SQIVND (reference sequence). The CDR3 totals 14 residues. V lost 2 bases and J lost 1, with 8 bases in between. DNA for the CDR3: TGTGCCAGTAGTATAAAGGGGACCCAAGAGACCCAGTACTTC. Protein: CASSIKGTQETQYF.

V and J are TRBV28 and TRBJ2-3; the match to TRBD2 covers 8 bases. CDR1 is MDHEN, CDR2 SYDVKM, per germline. Unmatched junction bases numbered 12, after V lost 8 bases and J lost 5 bases. The CDR3 spans 15 residues. CDR3 in DNA: TGTGCCAGCCGTTCCAGCGGGAGATTTGTAGATACGCAGTATTTT. It encodes CASRSSGRFVDTQYF.

The table lists this clonotype with a few counts. Here the CDR3 reads CASRPGQGTNTGELFF. The DNA of the CDR3 is TGTGCCAGCAGACCGGGACAGGGGACGAACACCGGGGAGCTGTTTTTT. The chain combines TRBV27 with TRBJ2-2; 10 bases fit TRBD1. V shed 6 bases, J shed 0 bases, and the junction held 4 bases outside the gene matches. The length of the CDR3 is 16 residues. CDR1 and CDR2 from the germline V gene are MNHEY and SMNVEV (reference sequence).

The chain combines TRBV7-9 with TRBJ2-1, with 7 bases identical to TRBD2. Germline CDR1 is SEHNR and CDR2 is FQNEAQ (reference sequence). J gave up 6 bases and V 8 bases, and 7 bases lay outside the gene matches. The CDR3 runs 13 residues. The CDR3 loop is CASEPGGSNEQFF. The CDR3 nucleotides are TGTGCCAGCGAGCCCGGGGGGTCCAATGAGCAGTTCTTC.

The V and J genes are TRBV7-3 and TRBJ2-3; TRBD1 agrees at 10 bases. Trimming cost V 1 base and J 4 bases; bases outside gene matches: 5. CDR3 size: 16 residues. CDR1 and CDR2 from the germline V gene are SGHTA and FQGTGA. CDR3 bases: TGTGCCAGCAGCTTAATGGGACAGGGGTCGGCAGATACGCAGTATTTT. Its protein product is CASSLMGQGSADTQYF.

This chain links TRBV29-1 with TRBJ2-3; D gene uncertain. From germline, CDR1 is SQVTM and CDR2 ANQGSEA. CDR3 length: 15 amino acids. With 0 bases removed from V and 1 base from J, the gap between germline ends came to 11 bases. In DNA form, the CDR3 reads TGCAGCGTTGAAGATTGGCTCCTACGCACAGATACGCAGTATTTT. Protein: CSVEDWLLRTDTQYF.

This chain connects TRBV29-1 to TRBJ1-1, with D hard to call. This CDR3 spans 13 amino acids. Germline loops: CDR1 SQVTM, CDR2 ANQGSEA. The V end was cut by 0 bases, the J end by 3 bases, with 8 bases between. The CDR3 spells CSVEEAGDTEAFF. In DNA form, the CDR3 reads TGCAGCGTTGAAGAAGCGGGTGACACTGAAGCTTTCTTT.

This clonotype was observed a handful of times. This rearrangement joins TRBV12-3 or TRBV12-4 to TRBJ2-5; tentative D call: TRBD2 (5 bases). V lost 2 bases and J 3 bases, leaving 19 bases between the germline ends. CDR3 size: 17 residues. This CDR3 is CASSLPTFDMGEETQYF. CDR3 sequence (DNA): TGTGCCAGCAGTTTACCCACCTTTGATATGGGAGAAGAGACCCAGTACTTC.

J is TRBJ2-5 and V is TRBV27, with D tentatively TRBD2 (6 bases). CDR1 is MNHEY, CDR2 SMNVEV, per germline (reference sequence). Between the trimmed V and J ends, which lost 2 bases and 2 bases, there was a span of 12 bases. The CDR3 sequence is 15 residues long. This CDR3 reads CASSLMAEGQETQYF. The DNA for the CDR3 is TGTGCCAGCAGTTTAATGGCGGAGGGGCAAGAGACCCAGTACTTC.

The chain carries TRBV27 and TRBJ1-5; no reliable D call. The germline V gene encodes CDR1 MNHEY and CDR2 SMNVEV (reference sequence). This CDR3 region has 16 residues. V was clipped by 0 bases and J by 0 bases, with 9 bases between them. The chain's CDR3 is CASSLSGSYSNQPQHF. CDR3 DNA sequence: TGTGCCAGCAGTTTATCGGGGAGCTATAGCAATCAGCCCCAGCATTTT.

V and J are TRBV9 and TRBJ2-1, with D tentatively TRBD2 (5 bases). Trimming shortened V by 3 bases and J by 7 bases, and 14 bases separated the two germline ends. CDR3 length: 14 amino acids. Germline lookup yields CDR1 SGDLS and CDR2 YYNGEE. CDR3 in amino acids: CASSERESLNEQFF. CDR3 nucleotides: TGTGCCAGCAGCGAGAGGGAGTCTTTGAATGAGCAGTTCTTC.

This clonotype was recorded many times. This chain's CDR3 is CSARDIRRLTDTQYF. CDR3 DNA sequence: TGCAGTGCTAGAGATATCAGGCGCCTCACAGATACGCAGTATTTT. The chain combines TRBV20-1 with TRBJ2-3; no definite D call. CDR3 size: 15 residues. The germline V and J ends were trimmed by 0 bases and 2 bases, with 12 bases remaining between them. The germline CDR1 and CDR2 sequences are DFQATT and SNEGSKA (reference sequence).

This clonotype was seen at least ten times. The junction and the germline gene differ at one end; a read error may be behind it. The chain is built from TRBV6-1 and TRBJ1-2; D is unresolved. From germline, CDR1 is MNHNS and CDR2 SASEGT. The CDR3 totals 15 residues. DNA for the CDR3: TGTGCCAGCAGCCTCAGAGGCAACCACCTCTCGCTACAAGCCTTC. Translating gives CASSLRGNHLSLQAF.

This clonotype was recorded a few times. The V call is TRBV19, the J call TRBJ1-5; D gene ambiguous. The CDR3 runs to 15 residues. Trimming took off 7 bases at V and 4 bases at J, with 17 bases between the two ends. Germline V gives CDR1 LNHDA, CDR2 SQIVND (reference sequence). Written as DNA, the CDR3 is TGTGCCAGTACCAAAGGAGTCCGTGGGAATCAGCCCCAGCATTTT. Its translation is CASTKGVRGNQPQHF.

The chain combines TRBV20-1 with TRBJ1-4; perhaps TRBD1 as D (5 bases). V was clipped by 1 base and J by 5 bases, with 14 bases between them. The length of the CDR3 is 15 residues. CDR1 DFQATT and CDR2 SNEGSKA come from the germline V gene (reference sequence). Written as DNA, the CDR3 is TGCAGTGCTAGAGCCGGTTCTGGGGCGAATGAAAAACTGTTTTTT. Its translation is CSARAGSGANEKLFF.